This TCR beta chain emerged from a study of shared clonotypes between healthy human individuals. Some clones are missing from TCRdb's copy, which holds only in-frame ones; the method was immunoSEQ multiplex PCR. The sample lists 2.3 million or so clones, 90% to 95% occurring once. Trimming removed 5 bases from V and 5 bases from J; junction bases left unmatched: 8. There are 15 residues in the CDR3. Germline values: CDR1 MNHNY, CDR2 SVGAGI (reference sequence). The clonotype was recovered from a man aged 18 to 35 in good health. Some clones in this sample may be carry-over from other donors' samples. V and J are TRBV6-6 and TRBJ2-5, with 10 bases that match TRBD1. Sample: naive CD4+ T cells from PBMCs. Described subset: CD45RA+ positively selected. The CDR3 region has the DNA TGTGCCAGCAGTCGAGGGACAGGGGCGCGGGAGACCCAGTACTTC. It specifies CASSRGTGARETQYF.